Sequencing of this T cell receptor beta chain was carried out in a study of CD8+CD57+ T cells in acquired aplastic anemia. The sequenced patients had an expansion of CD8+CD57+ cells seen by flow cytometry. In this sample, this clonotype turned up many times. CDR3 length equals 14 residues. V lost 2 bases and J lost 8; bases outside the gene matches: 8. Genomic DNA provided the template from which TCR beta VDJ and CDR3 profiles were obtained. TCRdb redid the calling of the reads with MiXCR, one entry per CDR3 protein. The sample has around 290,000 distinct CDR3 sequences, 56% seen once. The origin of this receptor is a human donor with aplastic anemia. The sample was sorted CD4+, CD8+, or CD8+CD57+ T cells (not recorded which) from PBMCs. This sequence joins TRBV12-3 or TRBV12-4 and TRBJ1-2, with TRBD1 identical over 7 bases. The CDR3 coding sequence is TGTGCCAGCAGTTTAAGGACAGGAGTTGGAGGCTACACCTTC. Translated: CASSLRTGVGGYTF.